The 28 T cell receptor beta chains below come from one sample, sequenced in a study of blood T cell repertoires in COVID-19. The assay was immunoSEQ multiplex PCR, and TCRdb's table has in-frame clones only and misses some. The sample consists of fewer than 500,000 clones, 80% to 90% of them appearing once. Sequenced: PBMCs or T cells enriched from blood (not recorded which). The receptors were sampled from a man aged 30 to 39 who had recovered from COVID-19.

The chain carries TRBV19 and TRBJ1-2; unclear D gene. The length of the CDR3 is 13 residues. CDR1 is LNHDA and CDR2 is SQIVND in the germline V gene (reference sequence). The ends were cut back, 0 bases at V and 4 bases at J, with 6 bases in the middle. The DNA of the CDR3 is TGTGCCAGTAGTATAGATTCCCTCTATGGCTACACCTTC. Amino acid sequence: CASSIDSLYGYTF.

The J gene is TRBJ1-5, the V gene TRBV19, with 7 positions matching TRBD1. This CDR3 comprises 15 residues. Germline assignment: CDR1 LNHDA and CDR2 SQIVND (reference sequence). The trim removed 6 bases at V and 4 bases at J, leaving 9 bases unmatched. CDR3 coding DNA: TGTGCCAGTAGCCGTACAGGGGATTTAAATCAGCCCCAGCATTTT. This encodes CASSRTGDLNQPQHF.

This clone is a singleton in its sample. The DNA of the CDR3 is TGTGCCATCAGCGCGGGACAGGGCCGAAACACCATATATTTT. This codes for CAISAGQGRNTIYF. J is TRBJ1-3 and V is TRBV10-3; 9 nucleotides line up with TRBD1. Germline trimming cut 6 bases from V and 5 bases from J; bases unmatched to any gene: 5. This CDR3 comprises 14 residues. Germline-derived CDR1 and CDR2 are ENHRY and SYGVKD.

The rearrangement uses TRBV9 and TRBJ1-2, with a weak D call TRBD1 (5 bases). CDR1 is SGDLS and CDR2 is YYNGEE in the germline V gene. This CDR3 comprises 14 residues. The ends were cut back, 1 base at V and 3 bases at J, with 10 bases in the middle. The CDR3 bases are TGTGCCAGCAGCGTAACAGGTGACTACTATGGCTACACCTTC. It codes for CASSVTGDYYGYTF.

CDR3 sequence: CASSPPGQEFEAFF. DNA for the CDR3: TGTGCCAGCTCACCACCGGGACAGGAATTTGAAGCTTTCTTT. This chain uses TRBV18 with TRBJ1-1; 8 nucleotides match TRBD1. The CDR3 is 14 amino acids. Germline CDR1 and CDR2: KGHSH and LQKENI. The V segment lost 0 bases and the J segment 7 bases; nucleotides outside the gene matches: 4.

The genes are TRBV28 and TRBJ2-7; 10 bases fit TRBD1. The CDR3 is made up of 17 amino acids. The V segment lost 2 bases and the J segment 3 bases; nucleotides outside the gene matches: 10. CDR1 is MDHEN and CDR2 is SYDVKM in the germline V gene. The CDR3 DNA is TGTGCCAGCAGTTTAAACAGGGGGGGACAGGGGAACTACGAGCAGTACTTC. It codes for CASSLNRGGQGNYEQYF.

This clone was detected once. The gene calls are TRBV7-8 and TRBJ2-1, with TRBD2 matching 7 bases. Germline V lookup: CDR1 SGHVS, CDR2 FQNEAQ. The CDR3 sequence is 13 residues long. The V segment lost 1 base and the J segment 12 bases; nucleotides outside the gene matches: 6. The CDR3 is CASSLGERERQFF. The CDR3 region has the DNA TGTGCCAGCAGCTTAGGTGAGCGGGAAAGGCAGTTCTTC.

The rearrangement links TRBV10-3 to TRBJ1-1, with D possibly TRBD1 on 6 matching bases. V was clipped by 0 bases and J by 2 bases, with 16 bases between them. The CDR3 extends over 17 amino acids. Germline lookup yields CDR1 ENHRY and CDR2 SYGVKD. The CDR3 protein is CAISESWQGNGNTEAFF. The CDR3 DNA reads TGTGCCATCAGTGAGTCGTGGCAGGGGAACGGTAACACTGAAGCTTTCTTT.

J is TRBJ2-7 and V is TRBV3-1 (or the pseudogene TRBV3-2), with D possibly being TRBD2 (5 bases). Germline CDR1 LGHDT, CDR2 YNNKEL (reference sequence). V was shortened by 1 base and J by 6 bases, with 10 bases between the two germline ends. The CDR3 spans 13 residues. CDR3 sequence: CASSQVTRGEQYF. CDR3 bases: TGTGCCAGCAGCCAAGTTACTAGAGGCGAGCAGTACTTC.

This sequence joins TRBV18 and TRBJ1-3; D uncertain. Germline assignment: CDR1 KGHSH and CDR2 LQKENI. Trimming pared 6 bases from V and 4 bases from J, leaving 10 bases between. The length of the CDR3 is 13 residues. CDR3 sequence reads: CASSLGRGNTIYF. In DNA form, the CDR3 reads TGTGCCAGCTCCCTCGGGAGAGGAAACACCATATATTTT. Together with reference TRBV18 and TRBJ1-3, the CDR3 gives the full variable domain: NAGVMQNPRHLVRRRGQEARLRCSPMKGHSHVYWYRQLPEEGLKFMVYLQKENIIDESGMPKERFSAEFPKEGPSILRIQQVVRGDSAAYFCASSLGRGNTIYFGEGSWLTVV.

The CDR3 DNA is TGTGCCAGCACCCTCTCCGGGAGGTCCACAGATACGCAGTATTTT. Its translation is CASTLSGRSTDTQYF. This chain connects TRBV7-8 to TRBJ2-3, with TRBD2 identical over 7 bases. CDR1 and CDR2 from the germline V gene are SGHVS and FQNEAQ. There are 15 residues in the CDR3. Trimming at V came to 7 bases and at J to 2 bases, leaving 9 bases not matched to a gene.

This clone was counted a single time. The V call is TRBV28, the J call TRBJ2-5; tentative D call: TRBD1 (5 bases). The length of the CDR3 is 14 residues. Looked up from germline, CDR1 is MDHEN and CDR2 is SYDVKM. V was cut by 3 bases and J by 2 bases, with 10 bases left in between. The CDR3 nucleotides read TGTGCCAGCAGTTTTCCCAGGGATCAAGAGACCCAGTACTTC. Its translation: CASSFPRDQETQYF. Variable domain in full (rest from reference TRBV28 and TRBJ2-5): DVKVTQSSRYLVKRTGEKVFLECVQDMDHENMFWYRQDPGLGLRLIYFSYDVKMKEKGDIPEGYSVSREKKERFSLILESASTNQTSMYLCASSFPRDQETQYFGPGTRLLVL.

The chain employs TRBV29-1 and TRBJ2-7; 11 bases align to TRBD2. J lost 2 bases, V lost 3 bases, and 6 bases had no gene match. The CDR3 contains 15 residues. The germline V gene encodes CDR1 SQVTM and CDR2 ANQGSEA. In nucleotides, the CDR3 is TGCAGCGTTGAGACTAGCGGGACTTTCACCTACGAGCAGTACTTC. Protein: CSVETSGTFTYEQYF.

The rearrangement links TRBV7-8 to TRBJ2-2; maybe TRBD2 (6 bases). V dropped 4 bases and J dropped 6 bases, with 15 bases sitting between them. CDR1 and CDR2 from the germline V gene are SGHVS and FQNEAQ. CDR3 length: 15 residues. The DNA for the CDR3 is TGTGCCAGCAGCTGGGGCGCTGCGGGGTCCGGGGAGCTGTTTTTT. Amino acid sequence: CASSWGAAGSGELFF.

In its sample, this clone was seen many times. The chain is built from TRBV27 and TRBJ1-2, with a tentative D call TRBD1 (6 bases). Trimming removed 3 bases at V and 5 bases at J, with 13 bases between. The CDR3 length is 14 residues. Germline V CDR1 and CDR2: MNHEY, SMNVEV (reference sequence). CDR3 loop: CASSFAGVPYGYTF. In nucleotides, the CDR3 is TGTGCCAGCAGTTTTGCAGGGGTACCTTATGGCTACACCTTC.

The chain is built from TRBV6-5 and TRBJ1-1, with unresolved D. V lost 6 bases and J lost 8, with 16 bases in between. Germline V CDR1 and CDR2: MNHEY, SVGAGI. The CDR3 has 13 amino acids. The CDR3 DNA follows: TGTGCCAGCAGATCCGTGAGGGAGGGCGAAGCTTTCTTT. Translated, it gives CASRSVREGEAFF.

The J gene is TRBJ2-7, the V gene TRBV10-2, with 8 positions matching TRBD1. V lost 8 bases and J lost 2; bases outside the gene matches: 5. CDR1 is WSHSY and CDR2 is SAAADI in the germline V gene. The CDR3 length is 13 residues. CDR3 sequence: CASRQGATYEQYF. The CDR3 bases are TGCGCCAGCCGCCAGGGGGCCACCTACGAGCAGTACTTC.

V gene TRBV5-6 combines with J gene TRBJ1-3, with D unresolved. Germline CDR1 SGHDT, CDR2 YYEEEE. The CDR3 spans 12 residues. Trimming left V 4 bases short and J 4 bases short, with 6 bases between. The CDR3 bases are TGTGCCAGCAGCCGGGTGGGAAACACCATATATTTT. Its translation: CASSRVGNTIYF.

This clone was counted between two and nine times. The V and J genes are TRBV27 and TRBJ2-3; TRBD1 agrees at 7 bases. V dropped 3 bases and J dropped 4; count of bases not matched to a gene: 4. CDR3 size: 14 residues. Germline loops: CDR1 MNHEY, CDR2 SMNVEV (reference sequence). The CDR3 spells CASSLKGAPDTQYF. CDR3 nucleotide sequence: TGTGCCAGCAGTTTGAAGGGGGCGCCAGATACGCAGTATTTT.

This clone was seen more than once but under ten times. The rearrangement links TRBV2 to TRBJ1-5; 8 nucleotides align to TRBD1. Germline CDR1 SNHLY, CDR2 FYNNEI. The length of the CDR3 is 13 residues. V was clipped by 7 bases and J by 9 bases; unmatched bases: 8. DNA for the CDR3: TGTGCCAGCATTGGACAGGGCGGGGGGCCCCAGCATTTT. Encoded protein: CASIGQGGGPQHF.

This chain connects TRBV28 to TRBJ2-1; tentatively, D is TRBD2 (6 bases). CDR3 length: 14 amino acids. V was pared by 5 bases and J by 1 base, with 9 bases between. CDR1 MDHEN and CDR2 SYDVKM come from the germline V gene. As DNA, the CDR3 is TGTGCCAGCAGTAGCGGGCAATCCTACAATGAGCAGTTCTTC. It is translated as CASSSGQSYNEQFF.

As DNA, the CDR3 is TGTGCCACAGCGGGAAATAGCTCCTACGAGCAGTACTTC. This sequence encodes CATAGNSSYEQYF. The chain joins TRBV11-2 to TRBJ2-7; the match to TRBD2 covers 7 bases. The CDR3 runs 13 residues. From germline, CDR1 is SGHAT and CDR2 FQNNGV. V was pared by 10 bases and J by 0 bases, with 6 bases of the junction left unmatched.

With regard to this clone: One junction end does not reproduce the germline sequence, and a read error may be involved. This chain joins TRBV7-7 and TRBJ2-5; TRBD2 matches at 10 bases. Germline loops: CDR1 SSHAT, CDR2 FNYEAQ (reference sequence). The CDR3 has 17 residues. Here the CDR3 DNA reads TGTGCTAGCAGCTTAGCGAAGCTAGCGGGAGCCCAAGAGACCCAGTACTTC. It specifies CASSLAKLAGAQETQYF. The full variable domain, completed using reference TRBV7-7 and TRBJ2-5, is GAGVSQSPRYKVTKRGQDVTLRCDPISSHATLYWYQQALGQGPEFLTYFNYEAQPDKSGLPSDRFSAERPEGSISTLTIQRTEQRDSAMYRCASSLAKLAGAQETQYFGPGTRLLVL.

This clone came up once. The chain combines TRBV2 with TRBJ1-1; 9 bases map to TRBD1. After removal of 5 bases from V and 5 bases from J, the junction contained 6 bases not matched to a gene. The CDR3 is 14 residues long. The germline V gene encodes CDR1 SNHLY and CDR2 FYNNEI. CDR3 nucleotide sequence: TGTGCCAGCAGTAAGGACAGGGGTTGGACTGAAGCTTTCTTT. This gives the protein CASSKDRGWTEAFF.

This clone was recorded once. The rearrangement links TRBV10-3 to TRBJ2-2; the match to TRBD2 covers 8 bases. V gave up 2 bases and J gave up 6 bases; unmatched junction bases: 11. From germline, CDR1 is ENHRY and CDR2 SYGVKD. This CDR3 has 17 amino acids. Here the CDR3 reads CAISEGGGPAVSGELFF. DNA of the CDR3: TGTGCCATCAGTGAGGGCGGGGGGCCGGCTGTTTCCGGGGAGCTGTTTTTT.

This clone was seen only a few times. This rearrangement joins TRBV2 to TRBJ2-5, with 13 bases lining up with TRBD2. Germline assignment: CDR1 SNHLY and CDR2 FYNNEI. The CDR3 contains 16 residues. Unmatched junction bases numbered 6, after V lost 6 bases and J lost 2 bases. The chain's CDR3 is CASRRGTSGIQETQYF. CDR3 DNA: TGTGCCAGCAGACGAGGGACTAGCGGGATACAAGAGACCCAGTACTTC.

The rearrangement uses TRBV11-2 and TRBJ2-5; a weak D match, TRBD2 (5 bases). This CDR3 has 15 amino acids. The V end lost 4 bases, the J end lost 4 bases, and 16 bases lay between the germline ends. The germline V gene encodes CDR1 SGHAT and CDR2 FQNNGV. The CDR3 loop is CASSSGFGSVETQYF. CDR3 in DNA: TGTGCCAGCAGCTCGGGGTTTGGGTCGGTAGAGACCCAGTACTTC.

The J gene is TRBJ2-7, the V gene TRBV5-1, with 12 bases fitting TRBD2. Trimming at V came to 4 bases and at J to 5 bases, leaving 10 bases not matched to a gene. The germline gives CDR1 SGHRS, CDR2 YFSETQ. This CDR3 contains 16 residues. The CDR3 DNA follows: TGCGCCAGCAGCGGCTGGACTAGCGGGAATATAAACGAGCAGTACTTC. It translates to CASSGWTSGNINEQYF. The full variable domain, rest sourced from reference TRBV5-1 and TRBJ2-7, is KAGVTQTPRYLIKTRGQQVTLSCSPISGHRSVSWYQQTPGQGLQFLFEYFSETQRNKGNFPGRFSGRQFSNSRSEMNVSTLELGDSALYLCASSGWTSGNINEQYFGPGTRLTVT.